The 26 T cell receptor beta chains presented below share a single source sample, sequenced in a study of cytomegalovirus exposure and HLA in healthy donors. PCR involved 60 Vbeta and 13 Jbeta primers. TCRdb's copy holds only in-frame clones and misses some; the assay was immunoSEQ multiplex PCR. The sample lists 95,000 to 150,000 clones; roughly 72% were seen once. Material: PBMCs. All receptors derive from a man aged 35 to 55 in good health and CMV-seropositive.

The J gene is TRBJ2-7, the V gene TRBV5-1, with D possibly matching TRBD1 (6 bases). Per germline, CDR1 SGHRS and CDR2 YFSETQ. This CDR3 region has 14 residues. The V end was cut by 4 bases, the J end by 2 bases, with 13 bases between. CDR3 DNA sequence: TGCGCCAGCAGCCCCCAGACAGGCACCTACGAGCAGTACTTC. It is translated as CASSPQTGTYEQYF.

J is TRBJ2-1 and V is TRBV6-5, with a tentative D call TRBD1 (5 bases). The CDR3 runs 11 residues. V shed 5 bases and J shed 10 bases, with 9 bases lying between them. Germline V gives CDR1 MNHEY, CDR2 SVGAGI. The CDR3 spells CASSRKGEQFF. The CDR3 DNA is TGTGCCAGCAGTAGGAAGGGGGAGCAGTTCTTC.

This clone was counted a single time. The chain couples TRBV7-2 to TRBJ1-3, with a tentative D call TRBD1 (6 bases). The germline V and J ends were trimmed by 3 bases and 0 bases, with 9 bases remaining between them. The CDR3 spans 15 residues. In germline, CDR1 is SGHTA, CDR2 FQGNSA. The CDR3 loop reads CASSFDRSSGNTIYF. CDR3 in DNA: TGTGCCAGCAGCTTCGACAGGAGCTCTGGAAACACCATATATTTT.

The gene calls are TRBV28 and TRBJ2-2, with 7 bases identical to TRBD2. The CDR3 is 14 amino acids. J was trimmed by 2 bases and V by 8 bases; bases with no gene match: 5. The germline gives CDR1 MDHEN, CDR2 SYDVKM. The CDR3 region is CASLGLVNTGELFF. CDR3 nucleotide sequence: TGTGCCAGCCTTGGACTAGTTAACACCGGGGAGCTGTTTTTT.

CDR3 amino acids: CASRTGRGYTF. The CDR3 region has the DNA TGTGCCAGTAGGACAGGACGTGGCTACACCTTC. The chain combines TRBV19 with TRBJ1-2, with D possibly TRBD1 on 6 matching bases. This CDR3 has 11 residues. The germline V gene has CDR1 LNHDA and CDR2 SQIVND (reference sequence). V lost 6 bases and J 7 bases, leaving 9 bases between the germline ends.

The CDR3 sequence is CASSLGGNADTQYF. DNA of the CDR3: TGTGCCAGCAGCTTAGGCGGGAATGCAGATACGCAGTATTTT. The chain is built from TRBV7-6 and TRBJ2-3, with D possibly matching TRBD2 (6 bases). Trimming removed 1 base from V and 4 bases from J, with 9 bases in between. CDR3 length: 14 residues. CDR1 and CDR2 (germline): SGHVS, FNYEAQ.

This chain links TRBV28 with TRBJ2-7, with 9 bases identical to TRBD2. The length of the CDR3 is 15 residues. V lost 6 bases to trimming and J lost 5 bases; unmatched junction nucleotides: 11. The germline V gene encodes CDR1 MDHEN and CDR2 SYDVKM. CDR3 sequence: CASRLAGVSGHEQYF. The CDR3 nucleotides are TGTGCCAGCAGGTTAGCGGGAGTGAGTGGTCACGAGCAGTACTTC. Full variable domain (outside the CDR3, taken from reference TRBV28 and TRBJ2-7): DVKVTQSSRYLVKRTGEKVFLECVQDMDHENMFWYRQDPGLGLRLIYFSYDVKMKEKGDIPEGYSVSREKKERFSLILESASTNQTSMYLCASRLAGVSGHEQYFGPGTRLTVT.

The DNA for the CDR3 is TGTGCCACCAGCAGCCCCGGGGACTCCTACGAGCAGTACTTC. Protein sequence: CATSSPGDSYEQYF. The J gene is TRBJ2-7, the V gene TRBV15; tentative D call: TRBD2 (5 bases). Germline lookup yields CDR1 LNHNV and CDR2 YYDKDF (reference sequence). The V and J ends lost 3 bases and 0 bases respectively, with 9 bases between them. This CDR3 has 14 amino acids.

This clone has just a few counts. The chain couples TRBV6-5 to TRBJ1-2; 7 positions match TRBD1. The CDR3 length is 13 residues. CDR1 is MNHEY and CDR2 is SVGAGI in the germline V gene. V lost 7 bases, J lost 7 bases, and 9 bases stayed unmatched. CDR3 nucleotide sequence: TGTGCCAGCACCTCCGCAGGGGGACTTGGCTACACCTTC. Translated: CASTSAGGLGYTF.

The chain carries TRBV6-6 and TRBJ1-2; 9 bases are shared with TRBD1. V dropped 5 bases and J dropped 4; count of bases not matched to a gene: 5. The CDR3 runs 14 residues. Germline lookup yields CDR1 MNHNY and CDR2 SVGAGI (reference sequence). The CDR3 DNA reads as TGTGCCAGCAGTGCGGGACAGGGTACCTATGGCTACACCTTC. The encoded protein is CASSAGQGTYGYTF.

The chain combines TRBV6-5 with TRBJ1-1; D not resolved. In germline, CDR1 is MNHEY, CDR2 SVGAGI. The CDR3 length is 13 residues. V lost 4 bases to trimming and J lost 4 bases, with 10 bases between them. In DNA, the CDR3 is TGTGCCAGCAGTTGGGCGGGCGCCACTGAAGCTTTCTTT. Its translation is CASSWAGATEAFF.

The genes are TRBV5-1 and TRBJ1-2; TRBD1 matches at 12 bases. CDR1 is SGHRS, CDR2 YFSETQ, per germline. The J segment lost 6 bases and the V segment lost 5 bases, leaving 5 bases of the junction unmatched. The CDR3 contains 14 residues. Here the CDR3 DNA reads TGCGCCAGCAGAGGGACAGGGGGCGAAAATGGCTACACCTTC. Its translation is CASRGTGGENGYTF.

The rearrangement links TRBV6-6 to TRBJ1-4; weak D call: TRBD1 (5 bases). Between the trimmed V and J ends, which lost 6 bases and 4 bases, there was a span of 9 bases. The CDR3 is 13 residues long. The germline gives CDR1 MNHNY, CDR2 SVGAGI (reference sequence). In DNA form, the CDR3 reads TGTGCCAGCAGGGGGCTCGGTAATGAAAAACTGTTTTTT. It is translated as CASRGLGNEKLFF.

The chain has TRBV2 and TRBJ2-2; 9 bases line up with TRBD1. Germline trimming cut 11 bases from V and 5 bases from J; bases unmatched to any gene: 15. CDR1 is SNHLY, CDR2 FYNNEI, per germline. The CDR3 runs 16 residues. The chain's CDR3 is CARQLRDRDMTGELFF. The CDR3 DNA follows: TGTGCCCGACAATTGCGGGACAGGGATATGACCGGGGAGCTGTTTTTT.

The chain uses TRBV7-2 and TRBJ2-7; D is perhaps TRBD1 (5 bases). This CDR3 contains 15 residues. Trimming left V 1 base short and J 2 bases short, with 12 bases between. Germline-derived CDR1 and CDR2 are SGHTA and FQGNSA. For the CDR3, the DNA is TGTGCCAGCAGCTTAGAGACAGACCTTCCCTACGAGCAGTACTTC. Translation: CASSLETDLPYEQYF.

This chain joins TRBV9 and TRBJ2-3; 10 bases line up with TRBD2. Per germline, CDR1 SGDLS and CDR2 YYNGEE. J was trimmed by 4 bases and V by 0 bases; bases with no gene match: 8. CDR3 length: 17 residues. In nucleotides, the CDR3 is TGTGCCAGCAGCGTAGCCCAGGGAGCGGGAGGGGCAGATACGCAGTATTTT. It translates to CASSVAQGAGGADTQYF.

The V call is TRBV6-1, the J call TRBJ2-7, with unresolved D. This CDR3 contains 13 residues. Germline V gene sequence: CDR1 MNHNS, CDR2 SASEGT. Between the trimmed V and J ends, which lost 0 bases and 0 bases, there was a span of 3 bases. CDR3 loop: CASSEAASYEQYF. As DNA, the CDR3 is TGTGCCAGCAGTGAAGCGGCCTCCTACGAGCAGTACTTC.

The genes are TRBV28 and TRBJ1-5; TRBD1 matches 8 bases. This CDR3 has 15 amino acids. With 5 bases clipped from V and 0 bases from J, the junction kept 3 bases outside the gene matches. The germline V gene encodes CDR1 MDHEN and CDR2 SYDVKM. The CDR3 region has the DNA TGTGCCAGCAGTCGCGGGACAGGTAGCAATCAGCCCCAGCATTTT. It codes for CASSRGTGSNQPQHF.

V and J are TRBV2 and TRBJ1-2; the D gene is possibly TRBD1 (6 bases). The germline V and J ends were trimmed by 2 bases and 5 bases, with 12 bases remaining between them. The germline gives CDR1 SNHLY, CDR2 FYNNEI. This CDR3 is 14 amino acids long. Here the CDR3 reads CASSEIGTSYGYTF. CDR3 DNA sequence: TGTGCCAGCAGTGAAATCGGGACATCGTATGGCTACACCTTC.

This chain links TRBV28 with TRBJ2-7; D is possibly TRBD1 (6 bases). CDR1 MDHEN and CDR2 SYDVKM come from the germline V gene. V gave up 6 bases and J gave up 6 bases, with 18 bases separating them. The CDR3 is 14 residues long. DNA of the CDR3: TGTGCCAGCAGACCGCCGGGACATGAGGCCGAGCAGTACTTC. Protein product: CASRPPGHEAEQYF.

V is TRBV11-2 and J is TRBJ2-7, with TRBD2 as a possible D gene (6 bases). The CDR3 covers 17 residues. Germline CDR1 SGHAT, CDR2 FQNNGV. V was cut by 0 bases and J by 2 bases, with 17 bases left in between. For the CDR3, the DNA is TGTGCCAGCAGCTTAGATCGTGGAGGGGTCTCCGCCTACGAGCAGTACTTC. Amino acid sequence: CASSLDRGGVSAYEQYF.

The chain uses TRBV2 and TRBJ1-1, with unresolved D. The CDR3 spans 15 residues. Per the germline V gene, CDR1 is SNHLY and CDR2 is FYNNEI. V was trimmed by 6 bases and J by 0 bases, leaving 14 bases between them. The CDR3 protein is CASRPPREVNTEAFF. As DNA, the CDR3 is TGTGCCAGCAGGCCCCCTAGAGAAGTGAACACTGAAGCTTTCTTT.

The chain employs TRBV9 and TRBJ1-2; D uncertain. This CDR3 comprises 15 residues. CDR1 is SGDLS and CDR2 is YYNGEE in the germline V gene. The ends were cut back, 0 bases at V and 0 bases at J, with 9 bases in the middle. CDR3 DNA: TGTGCCAGCAGCGTAGGGCAGACTACTAACTATGGCTACACCTTC. Its translation is CASSVGQTTNYGYTF.

This sequence joins TRBV7-8 and TRBJ1-4; no firm D call. The CDR3 spans 14 residues. The germline CDR1 and CDR2 sequences are SGHVS and FQNEAQ. V lost 1 base, J lost 6 bases, and 9 bases lay in between. The CDR3 here is CASSLELGDEKLFF. The CDR3 nucleotides read TGTGCCAGCAGCTTAGAACTCGGGGATGAAAAACTGTTTTTT.

The V call is TRBV6-1, the J call TRBJ1-2; D remains ambiguous. The CDR3 loop spans 12 amino acids. The germline V gene has CDR1 MNHNS and CDR2 SASEGT. V was pared by 6 bases and J by 3 bases, with 8 bases between. CDR3 in amino acids: CASSLAYYGYTF. The CDR3 DNA sequence: TGTGCCAGCAGCCTAGCTTACTATGGCTACACCTTC.

This clone was seen a handful of times. V and J are TRBV7-2 and TRBJ2-5; 13 bases match TRBD2. Germline assignment: CDR1 SGHTA and CDR2 FQGNSA. The CDR3 has 17 amino acids. The V gene end was trimmed by 5 bases and the J gene end by 5 bases; junction bases not matched to a gene: 11. The DNA of the CDR3 is TGTGCCAGCAGCCCAGGGATTGGACTAGCGGGAGCGGAGACCCAGTACTTC. Protein product: CASSPGIGLAGAETQYF.